Each of the 16 T cell receptor beta chains below was sequenced from the same sample in a study of shared clonotypes between healthy human individuals. The table came from immunoSEQ multiplex PCR; TCRdb's copy has only in-frame clones and leaves some out. This sample has over 2 million clones, with 85% to 95% found just once. The sample consisted of naive CD4+ T cells sorted from blood. The subset: CD45RA+ positively selected. The source is a man younger than 30 in good health.

This clone was observed a single time. In the same sample, other DNA sequences code for this CDR3. The chain is built from TRBV18 and TRBJ2-7; D may be TRBD1 (6 bases). V shed 3 bases and J shed 4 bases, with 10 bases lying between them. The CDR3 spans 13 residues. Looked up from germline, CDR1 is KGHSH and CDR2 is LQKENI. CDR3 sequence: CASSPPDRYEQYF. The DNA for the CDR3 is TGTGCCAGCTCACCGCCCGACAGGTACGAGCAGTACTTC. The entire variable domain, with the rest obtained from reference TRBV18 and TRBJ2-7, is as follows: NAGVMQNPRHLVRRRGQEARLRCSPMKGHSHVYWYRQLPEEGLKFMVYLQKENIIDESGMPKERFSAEFPKEGPSILRIQQVVRGDSAAYFCASSPPDRYEQYFGPGTRLTVT.

Comments on this clone: Different DNA sequences within this sample yield the same CDR3. CDR3 region: CSVADRSSYNEQFF. CDR3 coding DNA: TGCAGCGTTGCAGACAGAAGCTCCTACAATGAGCAGTTCTTC. This chain links TRBV29-1 with TRBJ2-1; TRBD1 might be the D (5 bases). Germline V gene lookup returns CDR1 SQVTM and CDR2 ANQGSEA. Trimming left V 4 bases short and J 0 bases short, with 10 bases between. The CDR3 totals 14 residues.

This chain joins TRBV19 and TRBJ2-4, with D hard to call. This CDR3 region has 13 residues. V was clipped by 5 bases and J by 6 bases, with 11 bases between them. Germline V CDR1 and CDR2: LNHDA, SQIVND (reference sequence). The CDR3 DNA reads as TGTGCCAGTAGTCGGGTCGACGGAAACATTCAGTACTTC. It codes for CASSRVDGNIQYF.

The chain couples TRBV27 to TRBJ1-1, with a possible D match to TRBD1 (5 bases). Germline V CDR1 and CDR2: MNHEY, SMNVEV (reference sequence). Between the trimmed V and J ends, which lost 8 bases and 3 bases, there was a span of 16 bases. The CDR3 spans 14 residues. The CDR3 protein is CASSWGGADTEAFF. The CDR3 nucleotides read TGTGCCAGCTCGTGGGGGGGTGCAGACACTGAAGCTTTCTTT.

The chain combines TRBV5-1 with TRBJ2-5; D may be TRBD2 (5 bases). CDR3 size: 14 residues. Germline-derived CDR1 and CDR2 are SGHRS and YFSETQ. The germline V and J ends were trimmed by 6 bases and 5 bases, with 17 bases remaining between them. The CDR3 bases are TGCGCCAGCACCGAGATCCCGACGGGGGAGACCCAGTACTTC. Translating it yields CASTEIPTGETQYF. Using reference TRBV5-1 and TRBJ2-5 for the parts outside the CDR3, the full variable domain is KAGVTQTPRYLIKTRGQQVTLSCSPISGHRSVSWYQQTPGQGLQFLFEYFSETQRNKGNFPGRFSGRQFSNSRSEMNVSTLELGDSALYLCASTEIPTGETQYFGPGTRLLVL.

Comments on this clone: The sample carries other DNA sequences with the same CDR3. V usage is TRBV6-6 and J usage is TRBJ1-4; D ambiguous. The CDR3 loop spans 11 amino acids. The germline gives CDR1 MNHNY, CDR2 SVGAGI (reference sequence). The V gene lost 6 bases and the J gene lost 4 bases, with 3 bases spanning the gap. The CDR3 sequence is CASSSNEKLFF. CDR3 coding DNA: TGTGCCAGCAGCAGTAATGAAAAACTGTTTTTT.

This rearrangement joins TRBV30 to TRBJ2-7, with 9 bases fitting TRBD1. Germline lookup yields CDR1 GTSNPN and CDR2 SVGIG (reference sequence). J lost 2 bases, V lost 2 bases, and 7 bases had no gene match. This CDR3 is built from 15 residues. The CDR3 coding sequence is TGTGCCTGGAGTAGTGGGACAGGGCTGACCTACGAGCAGTACTTC. Encoded protein: CAWSSGTGLTYEQYF.

In regard to this clone: The same CDR3 arises from other DNA sequences in this sample as well. The genes are TRBV5-1 and TRBJ2-5; D may be TRBD2 (5 bases). V lost 0 bases, J lost 5 bases, and 11 bases lay in between. CDR1 SGHRS and CDR2 YFSETQ come from the germline V gene. The CDR3 contains 14 residues. The CDR3 spells CASSLASGRETQYF. CDR3 nucleotide sequence: TGCGCCAGCAGCTTGGCCAGCGGAAGGGAGACCCAGTACTTC.

CDR3 sequence: CSVASLASGLGSTDTQYF. The CDR3 region has the DNA TGCAGCGTTGCTAGTTTGGCGTCAGGGTTGGGTAGCACAGATACGCAGTATTTT. The V and J genes are TRBV29-1 and TRBJ2-3; tentative D call: TRBD1 (5 bases). The V end lost 4 bases, the J end lost 0 bases, and 23 bases lay between the germline ends. Germline CDR1 and CDR2: SQVTM and ANQGSEA. This CDR3 spans 18 amino acids.

This chain uses TRBV2 with TRBJ1-5, with TRBD1 identical over 9 bases. Germline V gene data show CDR1 as SNHLY and CDR2 as FYNNEI. This CDR3 comprises 15 residues. With V trimmed by 3 bases and J by 6 bases, 6 bases remained unmatched. The CDR3 protein is CASSDTGTGFQPQHF. For the CDR3, the DNA is TGTGCCAGCAGTGATACCGGGACAGGGTTTCAGCCCCAGCATTTT.

The rearrangement links TRBV11-3 to TRBJ2-1, with D unresolved. CDR3 size: 14 residues. Germline-derived CDR1 and CDR2 are SGHNT and YENEEA. The V end was cut by 0 bases, the J end by 8 bases, with 11 bases between. The CDR3: CASSLEEGKDEQFF. CDR3 in DNA: TGTGCCAGCAGCTTAGAGGAAGGAAAGGATGAGCAGTTCTTC.

The chain carries TRBV18 and TRBJ1-1, with D possibly matching TRBD1 (5 bases). The CDR3 is 14 residues long. Germline assignment: CDR1 KGHSH and CDR2 LQKENI. The V and J ends lost 2 bases and 6 bases respectively, with 13 bases between them. The CDR3 region has the DNA TGTGCCAGCTCACCAGTGCAAACAGGTCCTGAAGCTTTCTTT. This encodes CASSPVQTGPEAFF.

This sequence joins TRBV19 and TRBJ1-4; D not certain. The CDR3 length is 12 residues. Trimming stripped 4 bases from V and 3 bases from J, with 3 bases between. CDR1 and CDR2 (germline): LNHDA, SQIVND (reference sequence). The CDR3 spells CASSTPNEKLFF. The CDR3 nucleotides read TGTGCCAGTAGTACTCCTAATGAAAAACTGTTTTTT.

The V gene is TRBV4-1, the J gene TRBJ1-1, with D tentatively TRBD1 (5 bases). V dropped 0 bases and J dropped 3 bases, with 11 bases sitting between them. The germline V gene has CDR1 MGHRA and CDR2 YSYEKL. This CDR3 has 15 residues. The CDR3 is CASSQDWQGYTEAFF. The CDR3 DNA is TGCGCCAGCAGCCAAGATTGGCAGGGATACACTGAAGCTTTCTTT.

This rearrangement joins TRBV4-1 to TRBJ2-4; tentative D call: TRBD1 (6 bases). This CDR3 contains 16 residues. V lost 3 bases, J lost 4 bases, and 16 bases lay in between. Germline lookup yields CDR1 MGHRA and CDR2 YSYEKL. CDR3 DNA: TGCGCCAGCAGCCATCCCGCGAGGGACAATAAAAACATTCAGTACTTC. Translation: CASSHPARDNKNIQYF.

The chain combines TRBV6-5 with TRBJ1-4; 7 bases are a match to TRBD1. V gave up 4 bases and J gave up 0 bases; unmatched junction bases: 2. From germline, CDR1 is MNHEY and CDR2 SVGAGI. The CDR3 is 15 residues long. CDR3 DNA: TGTGCCAGCAGTTCTACAGGGGCAACTAATGAAAAACTGTTTTTT. Translated, it gives CASSSTGATNEKLFF.